The entry below gives a single T cell receptor (beta chain) sequence along with its context. This sample is part of a study of identical twins. TCRdb re-called the 5' RACE reads through MiXCR, storing one row per CDR3 protein. The table includes hundreds of thousands of distinct CDR3 sequences, roughly 24% detected once. The V gene's germline CDR1 is ENHRY and CDR2 SYGVKD. This CDR3 contains 13 residues. V lost 10 bases, J lost 5 bases, and 8 bases stayed unmatched. This sample also belongs to another study, concerning T cells expressing NK-cell markers.

This sequence was found in a woman under 30 in good health. Material for sequencing was CD4+ T cells sorted from blood. The rearrangement uses TRBV10-3 and TRBJ1-1; 9 bases line up with TRBD1. CDR3 protein: CATWGQGRTEAFF. For the CDR3, the DNA is TGTGCCACCTGGGGACAGGGAAGGACTGAAGCTTTCTTT.